This T cell receptor beta chain was sequenced for a study of shared T cell receptors in the human thymus. Method: immunoSEQ multiplex PCR; TCRdb's copy keeps in-frame clones and lacks some. The data contain roughly 660,000 clones, 88% of them seen just once; the ten biggest clones take up about 0.01%. The sample also formed part of further work on human thymus T cells. This second study notes: Thymus was obtained from resections taken during corrective heart surgery. A high degree of thymic repertoire overlap among unrelated individuals was reported in related research.

The TCR was taken from a boy in the first two years of life with a congenital heart defect. Sequenced material: thymocytes.

This CDR3 reads CASSSGGYNEQFF. CDR3 sequence (DNA): TGTGCCAGTAGTAGCGGGGGGTACAATGAGCAGTTCTTC. The genes are TRBV19 and TRBJ2-1, with TRBD2 matching 8 bases. J lost 4 bases, V lost 4 bases, and 0 bases had no gene match. The germline CDR1 and CDR2 sequences are LNHDA and SQIVND (reference sequence). The CDR3 is 13 residues long. The full variable domain, in which reference TRBV19 and TRBJ2-1 provide the parts outside the CDR3, is DGGITQSPKYLFRKEGQNVTLSCEQNLNHDAMYWYRQDPGQGLRLIYYSQIVNDFQKGDIAEGYSVSREKKESFPLTVTSAQKNPTAFYLCASSSGGYNEQFFGPGTRLTVL.